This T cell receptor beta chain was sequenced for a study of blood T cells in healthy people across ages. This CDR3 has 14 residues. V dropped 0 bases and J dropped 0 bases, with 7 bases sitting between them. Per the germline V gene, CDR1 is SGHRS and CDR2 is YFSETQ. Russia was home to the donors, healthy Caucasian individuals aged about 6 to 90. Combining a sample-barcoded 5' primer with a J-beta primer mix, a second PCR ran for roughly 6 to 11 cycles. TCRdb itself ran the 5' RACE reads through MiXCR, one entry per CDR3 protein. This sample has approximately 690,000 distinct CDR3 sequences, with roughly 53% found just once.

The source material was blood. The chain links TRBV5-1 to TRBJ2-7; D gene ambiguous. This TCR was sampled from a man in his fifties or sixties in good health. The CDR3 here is CASSLDPHSYEQYF. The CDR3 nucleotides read TGCGCCAGCAGCTTGGACCCGCACTCCTACGAGCAGTACTTC.